The rows below give T cell receptor beta chains drawn from one sample of a study of blood T cell repertoires in COVID-19. Libraries were prepared by immunoSEQ multiplex PCR; TCRdb keeps only in-frame clonotypes and omits some of them. The data contain some 74,000 clones, roughly 84% of them singletons. Sequencing was performed on peripheral blood. These receptor sequences come from a man over 45 with active COVID-19. The CDR3 runs from the conserved cysteine through the conserved F or W. Each record gives: D gene, J gene, V gene, clone size, CDR3 protein, CDR3 DNA. D genes are given only for firm matches. Size values are once, few and many counts, or a class for expanded clones, and some rows have none.

d_gene: TRBD1
j_gene: TRBJ1-1
v_gene: TRBV3-1/TRBV3-2
abundance: NA
CDR3aa: CASSRGQPLNTEAFF
CDR3nt: TGTGCCAGCAGCCGGGGACAGCCGTTGAACACTGAAGCTTTCTTT

d_gene: TRBD2
j_gene: TRBJ2-2
v_gene: TRBV4-3
abundance: NA
CDR3aa: CASNYRSSGRYPKSPFF
CDR3nt: TGCGCCAGCAATTATCGCTCTAGCGGGAGGTACCCTAAATCACCGTTTTTT

d_gene: NA
j_gene: TRBJ2-3
v_gene: TRBV18
abundance: NA
CDR3aa: CASSLTSTDTQYF
CDR3nt: TGTGCCAGCTCACTTACTAGCACAGATACGCAGTATTTT

d_gene: NA
j_gene: TRBJ1-2
v_gene: TRBV19
abundance: NA
CDR3aa: CASSIRKGNYGYTF
CDR3nt: TGTGCCAGTAGTATTAGGAAGGGGAACTATGGCTACACCTTC

d_gene: TRBD1
j_gene: TRBJ1-2
v_gene: TRBV19
abundance: NA
CDR3aa: CASRKDRGNYGYTF
CDR3nt: TGTGCCAGTAGGAAAGACAGGGGTAACTATGGCTACACCTTC

d_gene: TRBD2
j_gene: TRBJ2-3
v_gene: TRBV5-8
abundance: NA
CDR3aa: CASSLWAGGQRDTQYF
CDR3nt: TGTGCCAGCAGCTTGTGGGCGGGAGGGCAGCGAGATACGCAGTATTTT

d_gene: NA
j_gene: TRBJ2-7
v_gene: TRBV7-2
abundance: NA
CDR3aa: CASSLDPSANQQYF
CDR3nt: TGTGCCAGCAGCTTAGACCCCTCCGCGAACCAGCAGTACTTC

d_gene: NA
j_gene: TRBJ1-5
v_gene: TRBV7-2
abundance: once
CDR3aa: CASTGSSNQPQHF
CDR3nt: TGTGCCAGTACAGGGAGTAGCAATCAGCCCCAGCATTTT

d_gene: NA
j_gene: TRBJ2-5
v_gene: TRBV30
abundance: NA
CDR3aa: CAWSVQGGKETQYF
CDR3nt: TGTGCCTGGAGTGTACAAGGGGGAAAAGAGACCCAGTACTTC

d_gene: TRBD2
j_gene: TRBJ2-7
v_gene: TRBV27
abundance: few
CDR3aa: CASSPRLAGDGGEQYF
CDR3nt: TGTGCCAGCAGTCCACGGCTAGCGGGAGATGGCGGCGAGCAGTACTTC

d_gene: TRBD2
j_gene: TRBJ2-1
v_gene: TRBV19
abundance: NA
CDR3aa: CASSTLAGGTVNNEQFF
CDR3nt: TGTGCCAGTAGTACACTAGCGGGAGGGACCGTAAACAATGAGCAGTTCTTC

d_gene: TRBD2
j_gene: TRBJ2-3
v_gene: TRBV5-4
abundance: few
CDR3aa: CASSWNSGSSTDTQYF
CDR3nt: TGTGCCAGCAGCTGGAATAGCGGGAGTAGCACAGATACGCAGTATTTT

d_gene: NA
j_gene: TRBJ1-2
v_gene: TRBV2
abundance: NA
CDR3aa: CASSVQGNYGYTF
CDR3nt: TGTGCCAGCAGTGTACAGGGTAACTATGGCTACACCTTC

d_gene: NA
j_gene: TRBJ2-3
v_gene: TRBV27
abundance: few
CDR3aa: CASSLSSGSTDTQYF
CDR3nt: TGTGCCAGCAGTTTATCGTCGGGGAGCACAGATACGCAGTATTTT

d_gene: NA
j_gene: TRBJ2-1
v_gene: TRBV5-1
abundance: NA
CDR3aa: CASSRTGSSYNEQFF
CDR3nt: TGCGCCAGCAGCCGAACAGGTAGCTCCTACAATGAGCAGTTCTTC